This T cell receptor beta chain was recorded in a study of memory CD4+ T cells and cytomegalovirus serostatus. The study, taken as a whole, reports: CMV serostatus prediction reached median AUC approximately 0.95, or 0.91 with US-trained model.

This CDR3 spans 13 amino acids. Libraries were prepared by immunoSEQ multiplex PCR; TCRdb keeps only in-frame clonotypes and omits some of them. The table records about 59,000 clones, 80% to 85% of them present only once. In regard to this clone: Its target is unknown.

The sort gate was single viable CD3+CD4+CD8-CD45RO+ cells for memory CD4+ T cells. This rearrangement joins TRBV21-1 to TRBJ2-7; TRBD1 is taken as the D call from the table, unchecked against the DNA. TRBV21-1 is termed a pseudogene. The specimen sequenced was memory CD4+ T cells from blood. The sequence was obtained from an adult in good health and CMV-seronegative. CDR3 loop: CASSKGTEYEQYF. CDR3 nucleotide sequence: TGTGCCAGCAGCAAAGGGACAGAATACGAGCAGTACTTC.